One and the same sample provided the 26 T cell receptor beta chains below, sequenced in a study of shared clonotypes between healthy human individuals. TCRdb keeps only in-frame clones here, not all; method: immunoSEQ multiplex PCR. The profile shows about 490,000 clones, roughly 85% of them singletons. Input material: PBMCs. The receptors stem from a woman aged 40 to 49 in good health. Some clones in this sample may be carry-over from other donors' samples.

The chain combines TRBV7-9 with TRBJ1-4; 8 nucleotides line up with TRBD1. The germline V gene has CDR1 SEHNR and CDR2 FQNEAQ (reference sequence). CDR3 length: 16 residues. With V trimmed by 5 bases and J by 7 bases, 12 bases remained unmatched. The CDR3 nucleotides are TGTGCCAGCAGCGCGATAACCGGGACAGGCGCTGAAAAACTGTTTTTT. It specifies CASSAITGTGAEKLFF.

The chain has TRBV18 and TRBJ2-1; 7 bases align to TRBD2. The CDR3 consists of 16 residues. The germline CDR1 and CDR2 sequences are KGHSH and LQKENI. With 3 bases clipped from V and 1 base from J, the junction kept 6 bases outside the gene matches. The CDR3 region is CASSPPGGRSYNEQFF. The CDR3 nucleotides read TGTGCCAGCTCACCTCCGGGCGGGAGATCCTACAATGAGCAGTTCTTC. The complete variable domain, with remaining parts taken from reference TRBV18 and TRBJ2-1, reads NAGVMQNPRHLVRRRGQEARLRCSPMKGHSHVYWYRQLPEEGLKFMVYLQKENIIDESGMPKERFSAEFPKEGPSILRIQQVVRGDSAAYFCASSPPGGRSYNEQFFGPGTRLTVL.

The rearrangement joins TRBV5-1 to TRBJ2-2; 7 nucleotides line up with TRBD1. This CDR3 has 15 residues. V gave up 6 bases and J gave up 5 bases; unmatched junction bases: 10. Germline V gives CDR1 SGHRS, CDR2 YFSETQ. CDR3: CASNYGTVSTGELFF. In nucleotides, the CDR3 is TGCGCCAGCAATTACGGGACAGTTTCGACCGGGGAGCTGTTTTTT.

The V gene is TRBV2, the J gene TRBJ2-3; D is unclear. V gave up 3 bases and J gave up 1 base, with 11 bases separating them. Germline V lookup: CDR1 SNHLY, CDR2 FYNNEI. The CDR3 length is 15 residues. CDR3 nucleotide sequence: TGTGCCAGCAGTGATTTAGGTCAAGGCACAGATACGCAGTATTTT. It encodes CASSDLGQGTDTQYF. The full variable domain, its missing parts supplied by reference TRBV2 and TRBJ2-3, is EPEVTQTPSHQVTQMGQEVILRCVPISNHLYFYWYRQILGQKVEFLVSFYNNEISEKSEIFDDQFSVERPDGSNFTLKIRSTKLEDSAMYFCASSDLGQGTDTQYFGPGTRLTVL.

This chain joins TRBV10-3 and TRBJ1-2; no clear D gene. Trimming pared 0 bases from V and 4 bases from J, leaving 9 bases between. The CDR3 length is 14 residues. Germline values: CDR1 ENHRY, CDR2 SYGVKD. CDR3 nucleotide sequence: TGTGCCATCAGTGAGTCGCTGGGAGCCTATGGCTACACCTTC. Translating gives CAISESLGAYGYTF.

The genes are TRBV2 and TRBJ2-6, with D tentatively TRBD2 (5 bases). The germline CDR1 and CDR2 sequences are SNHLY and FYNNEI. V lost 4 bases, J lost 11 bases, and 15 bases lay in between. The length of the CDR3 is 14 residues. The CDR3 DNA follows: TGTGCCAGCAGTGGTACCGGGATACCAGACGTCCTGACTTTC. Protein: CASSGTGIPDVLTF.

This chain connects TRBV29-1 to TRBJ2-1; possibly TRBD1 for D (7 bases). This CDR3 is built from 13 residues. The V and J ends lost 3 bases and 7 bases respectively, with 13 bases between them. CDR1 SQVTM and CDR2 ANQGSEA come from the germline V gene. The CDR3 DNA reads as TGCAGCGTTGATTATTCAGGGGGGAATGAGCAGTTCTTC. It translates to CSVDYSGGNEQFF.

The rearrangement uses TRBV5-1 and TRBJ2-7; D remains unclear. There are 14 residues in the CDR3. Between the trimmed V and J ends, which lost 2 bases and 1 base, there was a span of 10 bases. CDR1 is SGHRS, CDR2 YFSETQ, per germline. CDR3 DNA sequence: TGCGCCAGCAGCTTAACCAATCCTTCCTACGAGCAGTACTTC. Translating gives CASSLTNPSYEQYF.

V and J are TRBV28 and TRBJ1-5; 7 bases fit TRBD1. The CDR3 totals 14 residues. The V gene end was trimmed by 4 bases and the J gene end by 6 bases; junction bases not matched to a gene: 6. The germline V gene has CDR1 MDHEN and CDR2 SYDVKM. The CDR3 DNA reads as TGTGCCAGCAGTTACGGACAGGTTGGTCAGCCCCAGCATTTT. As protein: CASSYGQVGQPQHF.

This chain links TRBV21-1 with TRBJ2-3; the listed D gene, TRBD2, was not tested against the DNA. TRBV21-1 is reported as a pseudogene. The CDR3 contains 16 residues. The CDR3 here is CASSATSGAFRDTQYF. As DNA, the CDR3 is TGTGCCAGCAGCGCAACTAGCGGGGCTTTCCGGGATACGCAGTATTTT.

In DNA form, the CDR3 reads TGTGCCTGGGGGACAGGGGGGTCCTACGAGCAGTACTTC. This encodes CAWGTGGSYEQYF. The chain employs TRBV30 and TRBJ2-7, with 11 positions matching TRBD1. CDR3 length equals 13 residues. The V segment lost 5 bases and the J segment 1 base; nucleotides outside the gene matches: 1. Germline V lookup: CDR1 GTSNPN, CDR2 SVGIG (reference sequence).

The rearrangement uses TRBV11-2 and TRBJ1-6; TRBD1 matches 8 bases. The trim removed 5 bases at V and 9 bases at J, leaving 6 bases unmatched. The CDR3 runs to 14 residues. Germline CDR1 and CDR2: SGHAT and FQNNGV. CDR3 in DNA: TGTGCCAGCAGCACCGGGACAGGCGGTTCACCCCTCCACTTT. Protein sequence: CASSTGTGGSPLHF.

V gene TRBV19 combines with J gene TRBJ2-7; tentatively, D is TRBD1 or TRBD2 (5 bases each). The germline V gene has CDR1 LNHDA and CDR2 SQIVND (reference sequence). The V and J ends lost 3 bases and 3 bases respectively, with 9 bases between them. The CDR3 has 13 residues. The CDR3 reads CASSMGTVYEQYF. As DNA, the CDR3 is TGTGCCAGTAGTATGGGGACGGTCTACGAGCAGTACTTC. The full variable domain, with the rest looked up from reference TRBV19 and TRBJ2-7, is DGGITQSPKYLFRKEGQNVTLSCEQNLNHDAMYWYRQDPGQGLRLIYYSQIVNDFQKGDIAEGYSVSREKKESFPLTVTSAQKNPTAFYLCASSMGTVYEQYFGPGTRLTVT.

This sequence joins TRBV6-5 and TRBJ1-1; 8 nucleotides match TRBD1. There are 14 residues in the CDR3. Germline CDR1 is MNHEY and CDR2 is SVGAGI. Losses at the gene ends were 4 bases for V and 6 bases for J; bases not matched to a gene: 7. The DNA for the CDR3 is TGTGCCAGCAGTTTTCTTCGGACAGGGCCTGAAGCTTTCTTT. It specifies CASSFLRTGPEAFF.

This chain links TRBV29-1 with TRBJ2-3; 9 positions agree with TRBD1. CDR1 SQVTM and CDR2 ANQGSEA come from the germline V gene. There are 13 residues in the CDR3. V was pared by 3 bases and J by 5 bases, with 3 bases of the junction left unmatched. CDR3 in amino acids: CSVEDRGLDTQYF. DNA of the CDR3: TGCAGCGTTGAGGACAGGGGATTAGATACGCAGTATTTT.

This chain uses TRBV12-5 with TRBJ2-1; 7 bases agree with TRBD2. Germline loops: CDR1 LGHNT, CDR2 FRNRAP. This CDR3 spans 14 amino acids. V shed 6 bases, J shed 0 bases, and the junction held 2 bases outside the gene matches. This CDR3 is CASGAGSSYNEQFF. The CDR3 coding sequence is TGTGCTAGTGGAGCGGGATCCTCCTACAATGAGCAGTTCTTC.

This sequence joins TRBV6-1 and TRBJ2-5; tentative D call: TRBD2 (5 bases). Germline CDR1 reads MNHNS; CDR2 reads SASEGT. The CDR3 loop spans 15 amino acids. With 0 bases removed from V and 5 bases from J, the gap between germline ends came to 13 bases. The CDR3: CASSEALGGAETQYF. Written as DNA, the CDR3 is TGTGCCAGCAGTGAAGCTCTCGGAGGAGCGGAGACCCAGTACTTC.

This clone was found once. The V and J genes are TRBV5-6 and TRBJ1-4, with TRBD1 matching 7 bases. J was trimmed by 4 bases and V by 4 bases; bases with no gene match: 10. CDR3 size: 16 residues. CDR1 and CDR2 (germline): SGHDT, YYEEEE. The CDR3 region has the DNA TGTGCCAGCAGCCCCCGAGGGGGACAGTTTAATGAAAAACTGTTTTTT. Amino acids: CASSPRGGQFNEKLFF.

There are a few counts of this clone. J is TRBJ2-7 and V is TRBV2; tentatively, D is TRBD1 or TRBD2 (5 bases each). CDR3 length: 15 amino acids. CDR1 and CDR2 from the germline V gene are SNHLY and FYNNEI. V was pared by 1 base and J by 2 bases, with 12 bases between. Written as DNA, the CDR3 is TGTGCCAGCAGTGAAGGGGGCGGGCCCCCCTACGAGCAGTACTTC. Amino acids: CASSEGGGPPYEQYF.

The chain joins TRBV7-2 to TRBJ2-7, with D hard to call. V gave up 5 bases and J gave up 2 bases, with 10 bases separating them. CDR3 size: 13 residues. Germline-derived CDR1 and CDR2 are SGHTA and FQGNSA. CDR3 bases: TGTGCCAGCAGCCCCGTTCGGGCCTACGAGCAGTACTTC. Translating it yields CASSPVRAYEQYF.

V gene TRBV2 combines with J gene TRBJ2-3; TRBD2 aligns across 13 bases. The CDR3 runs to 17 residues. J was trimmed by 2 bases and V by 6 bases; bases with no gene match: 8. Per germline, CDR1 SNHLY and CDR2 FYNNEI. This chain's CDR3 is CASRATSGRDSTDTQYF. DNA of the CDR3: TGTGCCAGCAGGGCCACTAGCGGGAGGGACTCCACAGATACGCAGTATTTT.

The V and J genes are TRBV27 and TRBJ1-5; TRBD1 matches 8 bases. This CDR3 spans 15 amino acids. V was clipped by 3 bases and J by 6 bases; unmatched bases: 7. The germline V gene has CDR1 MNHEY and CDR2 SMNVEV (reference sequence). CDR3 in amino acids: CASSFAGGTRQPQHF. Here the CDR3 DNA reads TGTGCCAGCAGTTTCGCAGGGGGCACGCGTCAGCCCCAGCATTTT.

The chain has TRBV6-1 and TRBJ2-2, with 10 bases that match TRBD1. Per the germline V gene, CDR1 is MNHNS and CDR2 is SASEGT. The CDR3 contains 15 residues. J gave up 4 bases and V 8 bases, and 7 bases lay outside the gene matches. In DNA form, the CDR3 reads TGTGCCAGCGGAAGACAGGGGGCGGCCACCGGGGAGCTGTTTTTT. Amino acid sequence: CASGRQGAATGELFF.

V is TRBV12-5 and J is TRBJ2-1, with D perhaps matching TRBD2 (6 bases). Germline assignment: CDR1 LGHNT and CDR2 FRNRAP. The V and J ends lost 3 bases and 10 bases respectively, with 13 bases between them. This CDR3 is built from 13 residues. The CDR3 is CASGFGGGREQFF. Here the CDR3 DNA reads TGTGCTAGTGGTTTCGGGGGAGGTCGGGAGCAGTTCTTC.

This clone was seen only once. This chain links TRBV11-2 with TRBJ2-1; 9 nucleotides line up with TRBD2. J lost 2 bases, V lost 3 bases, and 8 bases had no gene match. Germline V lookup: CDR1 SGHAT, CDR2 FQNNGV. The CDR3 runs to 17 residues. For the CDR3, the DNA is TGTGCCAGCAGCTTTTTGACGGCGGGAGGGCCCTACAATGAGCAGTTCTTC. Translation: CASSFLTAGGPYNEQFF.

With regard to this clone: Other DNA variants within this sample encode the same CDR3. The V and J genes are TRBV19 and TRBJ1-1; TRBD1 agrees at 7 bases. Germline V CDR1 and CDR2: LNHDA, SQIVND (reference sequence). Losses at the gene ends were 5 bases for V and 8 bases for J; bases not matched to a gene: 5. CDR3 size: 12 residues. This CDR3 reads CASSERTGEAFF. CDR3 DNA sequence: TGTGCCAGTAGTGAGCGGACAGGAGAAGCTTTCTTT.